This record covers a single TCR beta chain. V lost 5 bases, J lost 2 bases, and 22 bases lay in between. The CDR3 covers 18 residues. Germline loops: CDR1 MNHEY, CDR2 SMNVEV (reference sequence). With ten immunoSEQ deep assay plates, unsorted PBMC DNA underwent sequencing. Clones were read by immunoSEQ multiplex PCR, and TCRdb kept only the in-frame ones, dropping some. The repertoire holds about 450,000 clones, more than 75% seen once, with less than 15% in the top ten. This record comes from a study of shared clonotypes between healthy human individuals. The sequence derives from a woman in her thirties or forties in good health. Some clones in this sample may be carry-over from other donors' samples. The material sequenced was PBMCs. The V call is TRBV27, the J call TRBJ1-5; D is perhaps TRBD1 (5 bases). The chain's CDR3 is CASSPRNQWKQGNQPQHF. The CDR3 nucleotides are TGTGCCAGCAGTCCGCGTAATCAGTGGAAACAGGGCAATCAGCCCCAGCATTTT.